The rows below give T cell receptor beta chains drawn from one sample of a study of T cell responses to AZD1222 COVID-19 vaccine. Assay: immunoSEQ multiplex PCR; the TCRdb copy retains only in-frame clones and omits some. Of roughly 120,000 clones in the sample, 88% were seen once. The sequences come from peripheral blood, collected on day 0 of MenACWY control vaccination. The receptors derive from an adult in good health. CDR3s include the opening cysteine and the closing phenylalanine or tryptophan. The order of the fields is D gene, J gene, V gene, clone size, CDR3 protein, CDR3 DNA. D genes are given only for firm matches. The size of a clone is reported for some rows only, either as once, few or many, or as a class for expanded clones.

NA,TRBJ1-1,TRBV21-1,NA,CATPGVATEAFF,TGTGCCACTCCCGGGGTGGCCACTGAAGCTTTCTTT
NA,TRBJ2-1,TRBV14,NA,CASSRNIYNEQFF,TGTGCCAGCAGCAGAAATATTTACAATGAGCAGTTCTTC
NA,TRBJ2-1,TRBV10-3,NA,CAIKHTGSSYNEQFF,TGTGCCATCAAACACACGGGGAGCTCCTACAATGAGCAGTTCTTC
NA,TRBJ1-1,TRBV14,NA,CASSHGGRNTEAFF,TGTGCCAGCAGCCATGGCGGGAGGAACACTGAAGCTTTCTTT
TRBD1,TRBJ2-2,TRBV6-5,NA,CASSSGQITGELFF,TGTGCCAGCAGTTCGGGACAGATCACCGGGGAGCTGTTTTTT
NA,TRBJ1-4,TRBV5-6,NA,CASSEQRRNEKLFF,TGTGCCAGCAGCGAACAACGCCGGAATGAAAAACTGTTTTTT
NA,TRBJ2-7,TRBV4-1,NA,CASSQHGTGPGEQYF,TGCGCCAGCAGCCAACATGGAACAGGTCCGGGGGAGCAGTACTTC
TRBD1,TRBJ1-2,TRBV7-3,NA,CASSRDSAGEGYTF,TGTGCCAGCAGCAGGGACAGCGCGGGAGAGGGCTACACCTTC
NA,TRBJ2-1,TRBV29-1,NA,CSVEFSLQQFF,TGCAGCGTTGAATTTAGTTTGCAGCAGTTCTTC
NA,TRBJ2-2,TRBV25-1,NA,CASSEHQTNTGELFF,TGTGCCAGCAGTGAACATCAGACGAACACCGGGGAGCTGTTTTTT
TRBD1,TRBJ1-4,TRBV6-6,NA,CASSPNRGPNEKLFF,TGTGCCAGCAGCCCAAACAGGGGCCCGAATGAAAAACTGTTTTTT
NA,TRBJ2-3,TRBV12-5,NA,CASGTGSATDTQYF,TGTGCTAGTGGTACTGGATCCGCCACAGATACGCAGTATTTT
NA,TRBJ2-1,TRBV12-1,NA,CASSLVNEQFF,TGTGCCAGCAGCTTAGTTAATGAGCAGTTCTTC
NA,TRBJ1-4,TRBV30,NA,CAWSDQGIDVEKLFF,TGTGCCTGGAGTGATCAGGGTATAGATGTTGAAAAACTGTTTTTT
NA,TRBJ2-7,TRBV20-1,NA,CSARTNYEQYF,TGCAGTGCTAGAACTAACTACGAGCAGTACTTC
TRBD1,TRBJ2-7,TRBV7-2,NA,CASSPGGSYEQYF,TGTGCCAGCAGCCCAGGGGGAAGCTACGAGCAGTACTTC
NA,TRBJ1-5,TRBV27,NA,CASSTGTRRNQPQHF,TGTGCCAGCAGTACCGGGACCCGAAGGAATCAGCCCCAGCATTTT
NA,TRBJ1-5,TRBV3-1/TRBV3-2,NA,CASSQGLRGTHNQPQHF,TGTGCCAGCAGCCAAGGGTTAAGGGGAACCCACAATCAGCCCCAGCATTTT
TRBD2,TRBJ2-7,TRBV19,few,CASSPGLESNEQYF,TGTGCCAGTAGCCCGGGACTAGAATCAAACGAGCAGTACTTC
NA,TRBJ1-5,TRBV2,few,CASSEPASRGSGQPQHF,TGTGCCAGCAGTGAACCCGCATCGCGAGGGAGTGGTCAGCCCCAGCATTTT
NA,TRBJ2-7,TRBV30,few,CAWKRFGGGPLSYEQYF,TGTGCCTGGAAGCGCTTTGGGGGGGGCCCCCTCTCCTACGAGCAGTACTTC
TRBD2,TRBJ2-3,TRBV11-2,NA,CASSPWGGGSTDTQYF,TGTGCCAGCAGCCCATGGGGGGGAGGCAGCACAGATACGCAGTATTTT
NA,TRBJ1-1,TRBV7-3,NA,CASSPKGSVLGGTEAFF,TGTGCCAGCAGCCCGAAAGGTTCCGTGTTAGGGGGCACTGAAGCTTTCTTT
NA,TRBJ1-1,TRBV18,NA,CASSERRPRGTEAFF,TGTGCCAGCTCAGAAAGACGTCCCCGGGGCACTGAAGCTTTCTTT
TRBD2,TRBJ2-7,TRBV20-1,NA,CSASTLADAYEQYF,TGCAGTGCTAGTACACTAGCGGACGCCTACGAGCAGTACTTC
TRBD1,TRBJ1-5,TRBV6-6,NA,CASSFDRVGSQPQHF,TGTGCCAGCAGCTTCGACAGGGTCGGGAGTCAGCCCCAGCATTTT
TRBD1,TRBJ2-2,TRBV28,NA,CASTGTGPTGELFF,TGTGCCAGCACCGGGACAGGGCCCACCGGGGAGCTGTTTTTT
NA,TRBJ1-3,TRBV2,NA,CASSVVWDARNTIYF,TGTGCCAGCAGTGTGGTGTGGGATGCGCGAAACACCATATATTTT
TRBD1,TRBJ2-5,TRBV4-2,NA,CASSQDRQETQYF,TGTGCCAGCAGCCAGGACAGGCAAGAGACCCAGTACTTC
NA,TRBJ2-3,TRBV5-1,NA,CASSLVGSDTQYF,TGCGCCAGCAGCTTGGTCGGGTCAGATACGCAGTATTTT
TRBD1,TRBJ1-3,TRBV7-7,NA,CASSPGTGTRGAGNTIYF,TGTGCTAGCAGCCCCGGGACAGGCACCCGCGGAGCTGGAAACACCATATATTTT
TRBD1,TRBJ1-2,TRBV25-1,NA,CASSAVGQGFGYTF,TGTGCCAGCAGTGCAGTGGGACAGGGATTTGGCTACACCTTC
TRBD1,TRBJ1-2,TRBV7-9,NA,CASSPRDREDGYTF,TGTGCCAGCAGCCCCCGGGACAGGGAGGATGGCTACACCTTC
NA,TRBJ2-1,TRBV20-1,NA,CSARGDEQFF,TGCAGTGCTAGAGGAGATGAGCAGTTCTTC
NA,TRBJ1-5,TRBV15,NA,CATSRDAGPQHF,TGTGCCACCAGCAGAGATGCGGGGCCCCAGCATTTT
NA,TRBJ2-5,TRBV12-3/TRBV12-4,few,CASSLGETQYF,TGTGCCAGCAGTTTGGGGGAGACCCAGTACTTC
NA,TRBJ2-7,TRBV7-2,NA,CASSLVGFDEWTYEQYF,TGTGCCAGCAGCTTAGTAGGGTTTGACGAGTGGACCTACGAGCAGTACTTC
NA,TRBJ1-1,TRBV20-1,NA,CSASRGATEAFF,TGCAGTGCTAGTCGAGGGGCCACTGAAGCTTTCTTT
NA,TRBJ2-3,TRBV20-1,NA,CSASSGGDRADTQYF,TGCAGTGCTAGTAGCGGAGGGGACCGGGCAGATACGCAGTATTTT
NA,TRBJ1-2,TRBV5-1,once,CASSLRDTYGYTF,TGCGCCAGCAGCTTACGGGACACCTATGGCTACACCTTC
NA,TRBJ2-7,TRBV2,once,CASKTEGEQYF,TGTGCCAGCAAAACAGAAGGCGAGCAGTACTTC
TRBD1,TRBJ2-7,TRBV6-5,NA,CASSYWGQGPYEQYF,TGTGCCAGCAGTTACTGGGGACAGGGCCCTTACGAGCAGTACTTC
NA,TRBJ2-3,TRBV3-1/TRBV3-2,NA,CASSQTAISTDTQYF,TGTGCCAGCAGCCAGACAGCTATTAGCACAGATACGCAGTATTTT
NA,TRBJ2-7,TRBV5-8,NA,CASSFSEQYF,TGTGCCAGCAGCTTTTCCGAGCAGTACTTC
NA,TRBJ1-1,TRBV30,NA,CAWSVRGGGGEAFF,TGTGCCTGGAGTGTGAGAGGTGGTGGCGGTGAAGCTTTCTTT
NA,TRBJ1-2,TRBV5-1,NA,CASSSIPGRGRGGYTF,TGCGCCAGCAGTTCTATCCCGGGCAGGGGAAGAGGTGGCTACACCTTC
NA,TRBJ1-1,TRBV7-9,NA,CASSYRPQPNTEAFF,TGTGCCAGCAGCTATCGACCGCAACCTAACACTGAAGCTTTCTTT
NA,TRBJ2-7,TRBV6-5,NA,CASSTQGNEQYF,TGTGCCAGCAGTACTCAGGGGAACGAGCAGTACTTC
NA,TRBJ2-1,TRBV29-1,NA,CSAGRPEQFF,TGCAGCGCCGGACGGCCTGAGCAGTTCTTC
NA,TRBJ1-1,TRBV4-1,few,CASSQAGFGTEAFF,TGCGCCAGCAGCCAAGCTGGGTTTGGCACTGAAGCTTTCTTT
TRBD1,TRBJ1-1,TRBV2,once,CASSGTGRGTEAFF,TGTGCCAGCAGCGGGACAGGGAGAGGGACTGAAGCTTTCTTT
TRBD1,TRBJ1-5,TRBV10-3,NA,CAISEDRAEVRNQPQHF,TGTGCCATCAGTGAGGACAGGGCGGAGGTTCGCAATCAGCCCCAGCATTTT
NA,TRBJ2-2,TRBV11-3,NA,CASSFSRGWNTGELFF,TGTGCCAGCAGCTTTAGTCGCGGGTGGAACACCGGGGAGCTGTTTTTT
NA,TRBJ2-1,TRBV5-4,NA,CASSLVLGSYNEQFF,TGTGCCAGCAGCTTGGTTCTGGGCTCCTACAATGAGCAGTTCTTC
NA,TRBJ1-6,TRBV28,once,CASSPPRGDNSPLHF,TGTGCCAGCAGTCCCCCGAGGGGGGATAATTCACCCCTCCACTTT
NA,TRBJ1-2,TRBV9,few,CASSQEQGSNYGYTF,TGTGCCAGCAGCCAAGAACAGGGATCTAACTATGGCTACACCTTC
NA,TRBJ2-7,TRBV28,NA,CASAYLGYEQYF,TGTGCCAGCGCTTATTTAGGCTACGAGCAGTACTTC
NA,TRBJ2-1,TRBV11-1,NA,CASSNTRGSEQFF,TGTGCCAGCAGCAACACTAGGGGTAGTGAGCAGTTCTTC
NA,TRBJ1-6,TRBV30,NA,CAWSGHRDSPLHF,TGTGCCTGGAGTGGGCATAGAGATTCACCCCTCCACTTT
NA,TRBJ1-3,TRBV4-1,NA,CASSQDSGTRGNTIYF,TGCGCCAGCAGCCAAGATTCAGGGACAAGAGGAAACACCATATATTTT